These 18 T cell receptor beta chains originate from one sample sequenced in a study of T cell changes during pregnancy in multiple sclerosis. The assay was immunoSEQ multiplex PCR, and TCRdb's table has in-frame clones only and misses some. The sample contains under 15,000 clones, roughly nine tenths of which appear only once. Here the sequenced sample was CD8+ T cells from peripheral blood mononuclear cells, taken after pregnancy. Receptors were obtained from a female donor in good health, enrolled as a control in a pregnancy study.

The rearrangement joins TRBV15 to TRBJ1-1; 9 bases match TRBD1. Germline CDR1 LNHNV, CDR2 YYDKDF (reference sequence). This CDR3 is built from 15 residues. The V and J ends lost 5 bases and 4 bases, in that order; junction bases with no gene match: 8. The CDR3 here is CATSPGGQGGTEAFF. CDR3 nucleotides: TGTGCCACCAGCCCCGGGGGACAGGGCGGCACTGAAGCTTTCTTT.

The rearrangement joins TRBV11-2 to TRBJ2-2; 7 bases match TRBD2. Germline trimming cut 2 bases from V and 8 bases from J; bases unmatched to any gene: 11. The CDR3 extends over 16 amino acids. CDR1 SGHAT and CDR2 FQNNGV come from the germline V gene. CDR3 in DNA: TGTGCCAGCAGCTTACGTCCAGCGGGGACCGTGGGGGAGCTGTTTTTT. Its translation is CASSLRPAGTVGELFF. Full variable domain (rest looked up from reference TRBV11-2 and TRBJ2-2): EAGVAQSPRYKIIEKRQSVAFWCNPISGHATLYWYQQILGQGPKLLIQFQNNGVVDDSQLPKDRFSAERLKGVDSTLKIQPAKLEDSAVYLCASSLRPAGTVGELFFGEGSRLTVL.

The J gene is TRBJ2-7, the V gene TRBV10-2, with 10 bases lining up with TRBD1. There are 15 residues in the CDR3. The germline gives CDR1 WSHSY, CDR2 SAAADI. After removal of 1 base from V and 6 bases from J, the junction contained 6 bases not matched to a gene. The CDR3 nucleotides read TGCGCCAGCAGTGAGTATACCGGGACAGGGGTCGAGCAGTACTTC. Its protein is CASSEYTGTGVEQYF.

The V and J genes are TRBV10-2 and TRBJ2-2, with TRBD2 as a possible D gene (6 bases). This CDR3 has 13 residues. CDR1 and CDR2 from the germline V gene are WSHSY and SAAADI. Trimming stripped 10 bases from V and 7 bases from J, with 16 bases between. CDR3 protein: CAMAAGQNGELFF. The CDR3 DNA is TGCGCCATGGCAGCGGGTCAGAACGGGGAGCTGTTTTTT.

The chain couples TRBV9 to TRBJ2-3; TRBD2 might be the D (5 bases). Trimming removed 3 bases from V and 6 bases from J, with 5 bases in between. Germline CDR1 SGDLS, CDR2 YYNGEE. The CDR3 sequence is 11 residues long. CDR3 nucleotide sequence: TGTGCCAGCAGCGCGGGGGATACGCAGTATTTT. Translation: CASSAGDTQYF.

The gene calls are TRBV7-9 and TRBJ2-3, with D possibly matching TRBD2 (5 bases). Germline V lookup: CDR1 SEHNR, CDR2 FQNEAQ (reference sequence). Trimming took off 0 bases at V and 4 bases at J, with 11 bases between the two ends. CDR3 length equals 15 residues. CDR3 DNA sequence: TGTGCCAGCAGCTTAGCGGGGAGAGCCGCAGATACGCAGTATTTT. This translates into CASSLAGRAADTQYF.

The chain employs TRBV27 and TRBJ2-1, with 10 bases fitting TRBD2. Germline V CDR1 and CDR2: MNHEY, SMNVEV (reference sequence). The CDR3 runs 17 residues. V lost 6 bases, J lost 12 bases, and 20 bases stayed unmatched. Written as DNA, the CDR3 is TGTGCCAGCAGCTCCTTATCGGGACTAGCGACCTATATTGTGCAGTTCTTC. Translation: CASSSLSGLATYIVQFF.

This chain joins TRBV7-9 and TRBJ1-2, with TRBD1 matching over 9 bases. Looked up from germline, CDR1 is SEHNR and CDR2 is FQNEAQ (reference sequence). The trim removed 4 bases at V and 4 bases at J, leaving 10 bases unmatched. The CDR3 has 16 residues. CDR3 protein: CASSSRGGTGTYGYTF. CDR3 DNA: TGTGCCAGCAGCTCCCGAGGTGGGACAGGGACCTATGGCTACACCTTC.

The gene calls are TRBV29-1 and TRBJ2-1, with D maybe TRBD1 (6 bases). V was shortened by 0 bases and J by 7 bases, with 13 bases between the two germline ends. CDR3 size: 14 residues. Germline V CDR1 and CDR2: SQVTM, ANQGSEA. The CDR3 bases are TGCAGCGTTGAAGATCGTGGACAGCAAAATGAGCAGTTCTTC. Translation: CSVEDRGQQNEQFF.

V usage is TRBV27 and J usage is TRBJ2-1, with D unclear. Germline CDR1 MNHEY, CDR2 SMNVEV (reference sequence). This CDR3 region has 13 residues. V dropped 6 bases and J dropped 0 bases, with 6 bases sitting between them. This CDR3 reads CASSLSSYNEQFF. Written as DNA, the CDR3 is TGTGCCAGCAGCCTGAGCTCCTACAATGAGCAGTTCTTC.

V usage is TRBV7-3 and J usage is TRBJ2-1; 8 bases are a match to TRBD2. V lost 2 bases to trimming and J lost 4 bases; unmatched junction nucleotides: 7. The CDR3 covers 16 residues. Germline V gene data show CDR1 as SGHTA and CDR2 as FQGTGA. The CDR3 sequence is CASSLRSAGDYNEQFF. Here the CDR3 DNA reads TGTGCCAGCAGCTTACGGTCAGCGGGGGATTACAATGAGCAGTTCTTC.

Only a few counts were recorded for this clone. The V call is TRBV7-6, the J call TRBJ2-1; D uncertain. This CDR3 has 11 residues. Germline CDR1 reads SGHVS; CDR2 reads FNYEAQ. V was clipped by 4 bases and J by 9 bases, with 7 bases between them. CDR3 region: CASSYYGEQFF. CDR3 sequence (DNA): TGTGCCAGCAGCTACTACGGTGAGCAGTTCTTC.

This sequence joins TRBV11-2 and TRBJ1-2, with TRBD1 matching 7 bases. In germline, CDR1 is SGHAT, CDR2 FQNNGV. The junction had 9 bases not matched to a gene; V was cut back by 5 bases and J by 3 bases. CDR3 length equals 15 residues. CDR3 sequence (DNA): TGTGCCAGCAGCCCACGGGACAGAGCATACTATGGCTACACCTTC. It codes for CASSPRDRAYYGYTF. The full variable domain, its missing parts supplied by reference TRBV11-2 and TRBJ1-2, is EAGVAQSPRYKIIEKRQSVAFWCNPISGHATLYWYQQILGQGPKLLIQFQNNGVVDDSQLPKDRFSAERLKGVDSTLKIQPAKLEDSAVYLCASSPRDRAYYGYTFGSGTRLTVV.

The chain recombines TRBV5-6 with TRBJ1-1; D unclear. Between the trimmed V and J ends, which lost 3 bases and 0 bases, there was a span of 12 bases. CDR3 length: 15 amino acids. In germline, CDR1 is SGHDT, CDR2 YYEEEE. The CDR3: CASSYDMGMNTEAFF. CDR3 nucleotide sequence: TGTGCCAGCAGCTATGACATGGGCATGAACACTGAAGCTTTCTTT.

This clone was seen more than once but under ten times. V gene TRBV6-4 combines with J gene TRBJ2-1; TRBD2 matches 10 bases. Germline trimming cut 4 bases from V and 0 bases from J; bases unmatched to any gene: 0. This CDR3 spans 15 amino acids. Germline CDR1 reads MRHNA; CDR2 reads SNTAGT. The CDR3 region has the DNA TGTGCCAGCAGTGGGACTAGCGGCTCCTACAATGAGCAGTTCTTC. This translates into CASSGTSGSYNEQFF.

The rearrangement joins TRBV28 to TRBJ2-7; tentative D call: TRBD1 (5 bases). This CDR3 is 15 amino acids long. Germline values: CDR1 MDHEN, CDR2 SYDVKM. V was pared by 2 bases and J by 0 bases, with 11 bases between. The DNA of the CDR3 is TGTGCCAGCAGTTTAAATTCCGACAGCTCCTACGAGCAGTACTTC. Its protein product is CASSLNSDSSYEQYF.

This chain connects TRBV5-1 to TRBJ2-1, with D possibly matching TRBD2 (5 bases). Germline values: CDR1 SGHRS, CDR2 YFSETQ. Trimming cost V 1 base and J 7 bases, with 12 bases left between them. CDR3 length: 14 residues. CDR3 loop: CASSLSEGWNEQFF. Here the CDR3 DNA reads TGCGCCAGCAGCTTGTCAGAGGGATGGAATGAGCAGTTCTTC.

This rearrangement joins TRBV10-3 to TRBJ2-7; TRBD2 matches at 8 bases. The CDR3 extends over 18 amino acids. The V gene's germline CDR1 is ENHRY and CDR2 SYGVKD. J gave up 0 bases and V 0 bases, and 10 bases lay outside the gene matches. CDR3 residues: CAISESGLAGTSSYEQYF. The CDR3 nucleotides are TGTGCCATCAGTGAGTCGGGGCTAGCGGGTACAAGCTCCTACGAGCAGTACTTC.